The source of this TCR beta chain is a study of chemoradiotherapy in HPV16-positive cancers. General observations from the study: During treatment, candidate HPV-specific clones and E7-related motifs expanded in tumor.

CDR1 is ENHRY, CDR2 SYGVKD, per germline. The trim removed 4 bases at V and 3 bases at J, leaving 5 bases unmatched. The CDR3 spans 14 residues. Method: immunoSEQ multiplex PCR; TCRdb's copy keeps in-frame clones and lacks some. The sample contains 17,000 or so clones, nearly 90% of which appear only once. In regard to this clone: No antigen is known for it.

The receptor comes from a human donor with HPV-associated anogenital cancer. This sample comprised blood, obtained from a patient who underwent chemoradiotherapy. The chain carries TRBV10-3 and TRBJ2-7; 8 bases line up with TRBD2. CDR3 protein: CAISGGGKYYEQYF. The CDR3 nucleotides are TGTGCCATCAGTGGCGGGGGGAAATACTACGAGCAGTACTTC.